One sample yielded the 14 T cell receptor beta chains listed below, sequenced in a study of PD-L1 blockade in urothelial cancer. Data came from immunoSEQ multiplex PCR; TCRdb stores just in-frame clones and leaves some out. Of roughly 95,000 clones listed, around 87% are singletons. Time point denoted: pretreatment peripheral blood. Material: PBMCs, obtained around atezolizumab (anti-PD-L1) treatment. These receptors all stem from a man in his sixties with urothelial cancer.

The chain has TRBV5-1 and TRBJ1-1, with 10 bases identical to TRBD1. This CDR3 is 15 amino acids long. Germline V gene sequence: CDR1 SGHRS, CDR2 YFSETQ. The J segment lost 4 bases and the V segment lost 4 bases, leaving 7 bases of the junction unmatched. DNA of the CDR3: TGCGCCAGCAGCGGAGACAGGGGGCGAATCACTGAAGCTTTCTTT. This sequence encodes CASSGDRGRITEAFF.

This clone occurred a few times. V usage is TRBV6-6 and J usage is TRBJ2-7; no reliable D call. This CDR3 has 16 residues. CDR1 is MNHNY and CDR2 is SVGAGI in the germline V gene (reference sequence). V dropped 6 bases and J dropped 3 bases, with 21 bases sitting between them. The chain's CDR3 is CASSLRGTLLNYEQYF. Here the CDR3 DNA reads TGTGCCAGCAGCCTCCGAGGTACCCTTTTGAACTACGAGCAGTACTTC.

The rearrangement links TRBV2 to TRBJ2-7, with D perhaps TRBD1 (5 bases). With 6 bases removed from V and 9 bases from J, the gap between germline ends came to 12 bases. Germline V CDR1 and CDR2: SNHLY, FYNNEI. The CDR3 totals 11 residues. The CDR3 DNA reads as TGTGCCAGCAGGGAACAAGGGGCGCAGTACTTC. This sequence encodes CASREQGAQYF.

This chain connects TRBV6-5 to TRBJ2-5; 8 bases map to TRBD2. The J segment lost 4 bases and the V segment lost 5 bases, leaving 9 bases of the junction unmatched. There are 15 residues in the CDR3. Germline CDR1 is MNHEY and CDR2 is SVGAGI. The CDR3 sequence: CASSRAGGVGETQYF. The CDR3 DNA is TGTGCCAGCAGTAGAGCCGGGGGGGTGGGAGAGACCCAGTACTTC.

The rearrangement links TRBV11-2 to TRBJ2-7, with 14 bases identical to TRBD2. Trimming at V came to 5 bases and at J to 4 bases, leaving 13 bases not matched to a gene. The length of the CDR3 is 18 residues. Germline-derived CDR1 and CDR2 are SGHAT and FQNNGV. The CDR3: CASSPPAGTSGRLYEQYF. CDR3 DNA sequence: TGTGCCAGCAGCCCCCCCGCCGGGACTAGCGGGAGATTATACGAGCAGTACTTC.

The rearrangement uses TRBV7-2 and TRBJ1-2; D is perhaps TRBD1 (5 bases). V was pared by 5 bases and J by 7 bases, with 17 bases between. This CDR3 comprises 14 residues. The germline V gene has CDR1 SGHTA and CDR2 FQGNSA. The CDR3 DNA reads as TGTGCCAGCAGCCCCGGCGGGGGGGGTTCTGGCTACACCTTC. Protein: CASSPGGGGSGYTF.

This sequence joins TRBV5-8 and TRBJ1-4; the match to TRBD1 covers 8 bases. The CDR3 contains 16 residues. Germline CDR1 and CDR2: SGHTS and YDEGEE. V dropped 3 bases and J dropped 7; count of bases not matched to a gene: 11. The CDR3 nucleotides read TGTGCCAGCAGCTGGGGGACCGGGACAGGAGGTGAAAAACTGTTTTTT. The encoded protein is CASSWGTGTGGEKLFF.

The V gene is TRBV6-6, the J gene TRBJ1-2; no reliable D call. Germline CDR1 is MNHNY and CDR2 is SVGAGI (reference sequence). The CDR3 extends over 12 amino acids. V lost 7 bases and J lost 4, with 10 bases in between. The CDR3 here is CASNPGTYGYTF. Written as DNA, the CDR3 is TGTGCCAGCAACCCGGGTACCTATGGCTACACCTTC.

This sequence joins TRBV19 and TRBJ2-1, with D possibly TRBD1 on 6 matching bases. This CDR3 has 16 amino acids. Germline V CDR1 and CDR2: LNHDA, SQIVND (reference sequence). Trimming stripped 7 bases from V and 6 bases from J, with 22 bases between. Here the CDR3 reads CASTARRTLDSNEQFF. CDR3 coding DNA: TGTGCCAGTACCGCTAGGCGGACCTTGGACAGCAATGAGCAGTTCTTC.

V gene TRBV7-2 combines with J gene TRBJ1-5; D might be TRBD1 (6 bases). Trimming removed 0 bases from V and 7 bases from J, with 10 bases in between. Germline values: CDR1 SGHTA, CDR2 FQGNSA. This CDR3 has 14 residues. CDR3 nucleotide sequence: TGTGCCAGCAGCTTAGCGCTGGACAGACAGCCCCAGCATTTT. It translates to CASSLALDRQPQHF.

The chain combines TRBV6-5 with TRBJ2-5, with 8 bases aligning to TRBD1. Losses at the gene ends were 2 bases for V and 7 bases for J; bases not matched to a gene: 9. The CDR3 runs to 15 residues. Per the germline V gene, CDR1 is MNHEY and CDR2 is SVGAGI. The CDR3 reads CASSYQQGVVGTQYF. The CDR3 DNA reads as TGTGCCAGCAGTTACCAACAGGGGGTAGTTGGGACCCAGTACTTC.

The chain links TRBV10-3 to TRBJ2-7; 11 bases align to TRBD2. Unmatched junction bases numbered 9, after V lost 6 bases and J lost 5 bases. From germline, CDR1 is ENHRY and CDR2 SYGVKD. The CDR3 contains 15 residues. CDR3 in amino acids: CAIRRAGTSGNEQYF. For the CDR3, the DNA is TGTGCCATCAGACGGGCCGGGACTAGCGGCAACGAGCAGTACTTC.

This clone has only one observation. The chain uses TRBV7-2 and TRBJ2-5, with unresolved D. Germline CDR1 is SGHTA and CDR2 is FQGNSA. CDR3 length: 12 residues. The V end was cut by 3 bases, the J end by 5 bases, with 7 bases between. The CDR3 bases are TGTGCCAGCAGCTTTGTATCCGAGACCCAGTACTTC. As protein: CASSFVSETQYF. Based on the CDR3 plus reference TRBV7-2 and TRBJ2-5, the full variable domain is GAGVSQSPSNKVTEKGKDVELRCDPISGHTALYWYRQSLGQGLEFLIYFQGNSAPDKSGLPSDRFSAERTGGSVSTLTIQRTQQEDSAVYLCASSFVSETQYFGPGTRLLVL.

The genes are TRBV7-7 and TRBJ2-7; D might be TRBD2 (6 bases). Germline loops: CDR1 SSHAT, CDR2 FNYEAQ (reference sequence). CDR3 length: 13 residues. The V end was cut by 10 bases, the J end by 6 bases, with 19 bases between. The CDR3 nucleotides are TGTGCCACCTCGGGGGAGGCCGGTTTCGAGCAGTACTTC. Translating it yields CATSGEAGFEQYF. The full variable domain, its missing parts supplied by reference TRBV7-7 and TRBJ2-7, is GAGVSQSPRYKVTKRGQDVTLRCDPISSHATLYWYQQALGQGPEFLTYFNYEAQPDKSGLPSDRFSAERPEGSISTLTIQRTEQRDSAMYRCATSGEAGFEQYFGPGTRLTVT.